This T cell receptor beta chain emerged from a study of early T cells in non-severe SARS-CoV-2 infection. General study results and limits: VDJdb matching, biased toward anti-spike CD8 responses, missed private and CD4 specificities.

With respect to this clonotype: The antigen is not known. A single base separates this from a much larger clone, so it may be a read error.

Unique molecular identifiers were added to individual cDNA molecules. TCRdb reprocessed the 5' RACE reads with MiXCR, giving one entry per CDR3 protein. The profile covers 30,000 or so distinct CDR3 sequences, with about 6.1% appearing a single time and around 5.2% taken by the ten largest. V lost 0 bases and J lost 0, with 6 bases in between. The germline V gene encodes CDR1 SGHTA and CDR2 FQGNSA. CDR3 length: 15 amino acids. The origin of this receptor is an adult who was a healthcare worker with PCR-confirmed SARS-CoV-2 infection or an uninfected control (not recorded which). Input material: whole blood. V is TRBV7-2 and J is TRBJ1-3; the D is unclear. The CDR3: CTSSLAVDSGNTIYF. CDR3 in DNA: TGTACCAGCAGCTTAGCGGTAGACTCTGGAAACACCATATATTTT.